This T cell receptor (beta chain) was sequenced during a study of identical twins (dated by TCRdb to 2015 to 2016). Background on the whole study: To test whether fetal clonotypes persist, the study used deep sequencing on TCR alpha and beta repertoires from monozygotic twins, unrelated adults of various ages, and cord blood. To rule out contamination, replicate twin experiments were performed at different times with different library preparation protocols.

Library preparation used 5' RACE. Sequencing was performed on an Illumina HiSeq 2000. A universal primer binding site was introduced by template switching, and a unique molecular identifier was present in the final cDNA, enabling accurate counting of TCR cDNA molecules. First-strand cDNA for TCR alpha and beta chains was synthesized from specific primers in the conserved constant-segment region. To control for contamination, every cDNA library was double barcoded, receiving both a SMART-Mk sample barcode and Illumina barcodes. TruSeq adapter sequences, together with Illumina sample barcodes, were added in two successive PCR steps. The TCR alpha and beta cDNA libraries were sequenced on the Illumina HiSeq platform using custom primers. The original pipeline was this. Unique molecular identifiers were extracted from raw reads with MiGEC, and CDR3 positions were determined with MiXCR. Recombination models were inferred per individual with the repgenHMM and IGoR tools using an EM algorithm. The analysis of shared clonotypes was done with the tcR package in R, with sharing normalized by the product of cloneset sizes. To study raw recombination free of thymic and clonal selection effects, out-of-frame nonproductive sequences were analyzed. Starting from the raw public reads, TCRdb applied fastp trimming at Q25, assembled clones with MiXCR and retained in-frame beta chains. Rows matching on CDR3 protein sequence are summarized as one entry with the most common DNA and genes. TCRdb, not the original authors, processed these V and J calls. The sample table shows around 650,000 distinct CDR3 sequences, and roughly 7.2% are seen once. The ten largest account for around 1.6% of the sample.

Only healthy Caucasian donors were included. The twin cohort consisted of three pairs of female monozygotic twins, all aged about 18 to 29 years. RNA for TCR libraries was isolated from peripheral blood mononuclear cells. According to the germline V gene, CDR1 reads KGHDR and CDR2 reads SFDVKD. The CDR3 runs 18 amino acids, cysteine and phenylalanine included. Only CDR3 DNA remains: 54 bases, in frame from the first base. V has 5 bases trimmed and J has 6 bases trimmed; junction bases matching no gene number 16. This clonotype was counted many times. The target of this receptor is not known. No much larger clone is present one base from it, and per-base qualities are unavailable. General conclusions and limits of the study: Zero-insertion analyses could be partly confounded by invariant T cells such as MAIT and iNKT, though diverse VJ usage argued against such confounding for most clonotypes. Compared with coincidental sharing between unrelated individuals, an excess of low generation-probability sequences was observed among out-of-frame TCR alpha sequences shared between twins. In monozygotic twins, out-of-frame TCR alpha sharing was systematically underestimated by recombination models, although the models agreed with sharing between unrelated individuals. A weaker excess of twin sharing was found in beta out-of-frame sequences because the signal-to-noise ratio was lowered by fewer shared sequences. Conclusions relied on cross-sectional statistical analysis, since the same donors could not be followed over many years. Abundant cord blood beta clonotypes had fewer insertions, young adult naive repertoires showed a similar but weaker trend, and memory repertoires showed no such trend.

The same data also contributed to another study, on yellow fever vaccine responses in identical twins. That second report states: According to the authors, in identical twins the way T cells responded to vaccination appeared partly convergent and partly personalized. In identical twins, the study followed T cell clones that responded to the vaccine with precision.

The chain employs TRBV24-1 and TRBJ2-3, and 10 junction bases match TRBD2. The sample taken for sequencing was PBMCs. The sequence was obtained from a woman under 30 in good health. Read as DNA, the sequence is TGTGCCACCAGTGGGGCTGTTGGGACTAGCGACAAGGCCGATACGCAGTATTTT. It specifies CATSGAVGTSDKADTQYF.